The clone carrying this TCR beta chain was seen a single time. Its antigen is unknown. Looked up from germline, CDR1 is MNHNS and CDR2 is SASEGT. CDR3 length: 16 residues. Trimming took 1 base from V and 0 from J, leaving 10 bases between them. The authors distributed each subset's genomic DNA evenly over several immunoSEQ plates. In the original processing: Filtering of immunoSEQ junctional sequences could not match full-length read filtering. The repertoire was sequenced with immunoSEQ multiplex PCR; TCRdb's copy has only in-frame clones and lacks some. V, J and clone size were drawn from that table, and D and trimming were deduced from the DNA. The sample shows a few hundred thousand clones, about 96% of them seen only once. The data belong to a study of shared clonotypes between healthy human individuals. Study-level results: Donor scarcity curtailed the genetic and exposure-history diversity represented herein.

The clonotype was recovered from a man aged 25-45 years in good health. The sample consisted of memory CD8+ T cells sorted from blood. This sample's subset: CD45RO+ cells pooled with CCR7-negative TemRA cells. The genes are TRBV6-1 and TRBJ1-5; D ambiguous. CDR3 protein: CASSEEGFYSNQPQHF. The CDR3 DNA follows: TGTGCCAGCAGTGAAGAGGGCTTTTATAGCAATCAGCCCCAGCATTTT.